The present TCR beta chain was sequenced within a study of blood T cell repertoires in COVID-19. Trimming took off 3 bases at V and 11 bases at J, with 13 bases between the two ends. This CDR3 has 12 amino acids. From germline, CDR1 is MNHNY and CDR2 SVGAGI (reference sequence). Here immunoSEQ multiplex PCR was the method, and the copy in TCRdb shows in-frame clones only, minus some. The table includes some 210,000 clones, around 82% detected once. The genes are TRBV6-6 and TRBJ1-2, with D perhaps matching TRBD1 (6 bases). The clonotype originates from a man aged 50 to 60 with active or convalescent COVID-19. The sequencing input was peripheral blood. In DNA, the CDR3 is TGTGCCAGCAGTTATAAGGGGGAGGGTTACACCTTC. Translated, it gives CASSYKGEGYTF.